This T cell receptor beta chain was sequenced in a study of shared clonotypes between healthy human individuals. As concerns this clone: As yet, its antigen is unknown.

This CDR3 contains 16 residues. V lost 3 bases and J 9 bases, leaving 21 bases between the germline ends. Germline V gene lookup returns CDR1 SGHTA and CDR2 FQGNSA. Produced via immunoSEQ multiplex PCR; TCRdb's table is partial and in-frame only. The sample yields roughly 2 million clones, roughly 95% seen once. Study-wide results and limits: Relative to clonotypes present in all four donors, those not shared had lower generation probabilities. Naive subsets tended to show greater estimated richness than memory subsets. Only blood was sampled, and tissue TCR repertoires likely differ from blood ones.

Naive CD8 cells lacked CD45RO, underwent positive selection for CCR7 and left out terminally differentiated effector memory CD45RA+ cells. The material sequenced was naive CD8+ T cells sorted from blood. The genes are TRBV7-2 and TRBJ2-1, with D perhaps TRBD1 (6 bases). The origin of this receptor is a man younger than 30 in good health. CDR3 in amino acids: CASSFDFRLGTTEQFF. The CDR3 DNA sequence: TGTGCCAGCAGCTTCGATTTTAGGCTCGGGACAACTGAGCAGTTCTTC.